This T cell receptor beta chain is from a study of blood T cell repertoires in COVID-19. Study-level background: COVID-19 samples from acute and convalescent phases originated in the United States, Italy and Spain. Nucleic acid was either cDNA or gDNA, and it came from T cells, B-cell-depleted T cells, or PBMCs.

Authors' analysis steps: From reference gene primer amplification, estimates of nucleated cell counts were derived. Sequencing used immunoSEQ multiplex PCR; TCRdb keeps in-frame clones, though not all of them. Clone size and the V and J calls come from that table; the DNA yielded D and trimming. The sample carries over 50,000 clones, 86% recorded once. The CDR3 spans 16 residues. V lost 4 bases to trimming and J lost 4 bases; unmatched junction nucleotides: 12. Looked up from germline, CDR1 is LGHNA and CDR2 is YSLEER. V is TRBV4-3 and J is TRBJ2-5, with 7 bases identical to TRBD1. This receptor was obtained from a man aged 80 or over with acute or convalescent COVID-19. The specimen was peripheral blood. CDR3 sequence reads: CASSPSPGQHTETQYF. CDR3 nucleotide sequence: TGCGCCAGCAGCCCTTCTCCGGGACAGCATACAGAGACCCAGTACTTC.